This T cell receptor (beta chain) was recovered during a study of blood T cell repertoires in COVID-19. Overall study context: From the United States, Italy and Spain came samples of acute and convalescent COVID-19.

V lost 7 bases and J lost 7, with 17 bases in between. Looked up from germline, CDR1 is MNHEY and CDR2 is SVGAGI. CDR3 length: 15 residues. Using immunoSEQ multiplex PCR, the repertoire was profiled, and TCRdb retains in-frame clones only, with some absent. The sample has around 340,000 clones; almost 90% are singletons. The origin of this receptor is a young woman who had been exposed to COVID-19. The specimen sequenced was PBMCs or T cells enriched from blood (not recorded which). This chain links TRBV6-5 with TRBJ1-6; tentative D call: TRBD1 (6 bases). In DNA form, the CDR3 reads TGTGCCAGCACTCCCAGGGGTTTGGGGAATTCACCCCTCCACTTT. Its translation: CASTPRGLGNSPLHF.